The 27 T cell receptor beta chains in this list originate from one sample, sequenced in a study of T cell changes during pregnancy in multiple sclerosis. TCRdb keeps only in-frame clones here, not all; method: immunoSEQ multiplex PCR. This table holds more than 70,000 clones, 91% found once. The material was peripheral blood, obtained after pregnancy. These receptors were obtained from a female donor in good health, enrolled as a control in a pregnancy study.

The chain is built from TRBV9 and TRBJ2-5; 7 nucleotides line up with TRBD2. There are 15 residues in the CDR3. V dropped 0 bases and J dropped 3; count of bases not matched to a gene: 5. Germline V CDR1 and CDR2: SGDLS, YYNGEE. The CDR3: CASSVEGTTKETQYF. Here the CDR3 DNA reads TGTGCCAGCAGCGTAGAGGGGACTACCAAAGAGACCCAGTACTTC.

The chain has TRBV7-9 and TRBJ2-6, with a weak D call TRBD1 (5 bases). CDR3 length: 16 amino acids. V lost 4 bases to trimming and J lost 2 bases, with 12 bases between them. Germline-derived CDR1 and CDR2 are SEHNR and FQNEAQ (reference sequence). DNA for the CDR3: TGTGCCAGCAGCTATGCAGGGCCCCCTGGGGCCAACGTCCTGACTTTC. Protein sequence: CASSYAGPPGANVLTF.

This chain joins TRBV6-5 and TRBJ2-1; 9 bases match TRBD2. CDR1 is MNHEY, CDR2 SVGAGI, per germline. Trimming removed 2 bases from V and 8 bases from J; junction bases left unmatched: 4. The CDR3 length is 14 residues. CDR3 DNA: TGTGCCAGCAGTTACGGGCGGGGGGGTTATGAGCAGTTCTTC. This gives the protein CASSYGRGGYEQFF.

The V and J genes are TRBV7-9 and TRBJ2-7; 7 nucleotides line up with TRBD1. Germline CDR1 SEHNR, CDR2 FQNEAQ (reference sequence). There are 15 residues in the CDR3. V was pared by 1 base and J by 3 bases, with 6 bases of the junction left unmatched. This CDR3 is CASSLGSGGFYEQYF. The CDR3 coding sequence is TGTGCCAGCAGCTTAGGCTCAGGGGGTTTCTACGAGCAGTACTTC.

The V call is TRBV5-1, the J call TRBJ2-5, with 8 bases aligning to TRBD1. This CDR3 has 15 residues. The germline V gene has CDR1 SGHRS and CDR2 YFSETQ. Trimming took 2 bases from V and 5 from J; bases not matched to a gene: 8. For the CDR3, the DNA is TGCGCCAGCAGCTTTGGGGGACAGGTCGAGGAGACCCAGTACTTC. Translated, it gives CASSFGGQVEETQYF.

The rearrangement uses TRBV28 and TRBJ2-7, with TRBD2 matching 7 bases. In germline, CDR1 is MDHEN, CDR2 SYDVKM. Trimming took 2 bases from V and 0 from J; bases not matched to a gene: 4. CDR3 length: 15 residues. The CDR3 region has the DNA TGTGCCAGCAGTTTAGTGGGGGGGGGCTCCTACGAGCAGTACTTC. Its protein product is CASSLVGGGSYEQYF.

V gene TRBV4-3 combines with J gene TRBJ1-1; D is unresolved. CDR3 length equals 15 residues. V lost 4 bases to trimming and J lost 5 bases, with 17 bases between them. Germline V gene lookup returns CDR1 LGHNA and CDR2 YSLEER. The CDR3 reads CASSPLFGERTEAFF. In DNA, the CDR3 is TGCGCCAGCAGCCCCCTGTTCGGGGAGAGAACTGAAGCTTTCTTT.

A few counts support this clone. V and J are TRBV29-1 and TRBJ1-1; TRBD1 is a possible D gene (6 bases). Trimming left V 6 bases short and J 3 bases short, with 17 bases between. There are 14 residues in the CDR3. CDR1 is SQVTM, CDR2 ANQGSEA, per germline. CDR3 loop: CSVPLGGAYTEAFF. Written as DNA, the CDR3 is TGCAGCGTCCCACTTGGGGGGGCGTACACTGAAGCTTTCTTT.

CDR3 amino acids: CASSANRGHPYGYTF. As DNA, the CDR3 is TGTGCCAGCAGTGCAAACAGGGGGCATCCCTATGGCTACACCTTC. The rearrangement joins TRBV6-1 to TRBJ1-2; 9 bases are shared with TRBD1. The CDR3 has 15 amino acids. The V and J ends lost 4 bases and 4 bases, in that order; junction bases with no gene match: 7. Germline CDR1 MNHNS, CDR2 SASEGT.

This chain links TRBV11-2 with TRBJ2-3; the D gene is possibly TRBD1 (5 bases). Germline V gives CDR1 SGHAT, CDR2 FQNNGV. V lost 5 bases and J lost 7, with 19 bases in between. The CDR3 is 15 amino acids. CDR3 amino acids: CASSLGQGRENTQYF. The CDR3 DNA sequence: TGTGCCAGCAGCCTGGGGCAGGGAAGGGAAAATACGCAGTATTTT.

J is TRBJ2-7 and V is TRBV12-5; unclear D gene. The germline CDR1 and CDR2 sequences are LGHNT and FRNRAP. This CDR3 is built from 14 residues. Trimming left V 3 bases short and J 0 bases short, with 9 bases between. In nucleotides, the CDR3 is TGTGCTAGTGGTTTCGCACGGAGCTCCTACGAGCAGTACTTC. This encodes CASGFARSSYEQYF.

This clone was counted between two and nine times. The chain links TRBV7-8 to TRBJ1-1; TRBD1 matches at 7 bases. This CDR3 has 12 amino acids. The germline gives CDR1 SGHVS, CDR2 FQNEAQ. Trimming cost V 5 bases and J 7 bases; bases outside gene matches: 4. Here the CDR3 DNA reads TGTGCCAGCAGCATCCGACAGGGTGAAGCTTTCTTT. Translated, it gives CASSIRQGEAFF.

J is TRBJ2-5 and V is TRBV29-1; 9 bases agree with TRBD2. Germline V gene data show CDR1 as SQVTM and CDR2 as ANQGSEA. J gave up 5 bases and V 2 bases, and 6 bases lay outside the gene matches. The CDR3 totals 14 residues. In nucleotides, the CDR3 is TGCAGCGTTGAACAGCGGGGGGATTGGGAGACCCAGTACTTC. It is translated as CSVEQRGDWETQYF.

This sequence joins TRBV6-5 and TRBJ1-1; D may be TRBD1 (6 bases). The germline V gene encodes CDR1 MNHEY and CDR2 SVGAGI. The CDR3 has 16 amino acids. Deletions cut 2 bases from V and 3 bases from J, with 16 bases between. For the CDR3, the DNA is TGTGCCAGCAGTTACATGGGGGGGCAGGGGCACACTGAAGCTTTCTTT. Translation: CASSYMGGQGHTEAFF.

The V gene is TRBV7-2, the J gene TRBJ1-6; 7 nucleotides match TRBD1. Trimming cost V 5 bases and J 7 bases; bases outside gene matches: 8. Germline V gene sequence: CDR1 SGHTA, CDR2 FQGNSA. The CDR3 has 15 amino acids. As DNA, the CDR3 is TGTGCCAGCAGCCCACAGGGGACCGGAAATTCACCCCTCCACTTT. Its translation: CASSPQGTGNSPLHF.

The rearrangement links TRBV4-1 to TRBJ2-6; tentatively, D is TRBD2 (6 bases). CDR3 length: 15 amino acids. The V end lost 9 bases, the J end lost 0 bases, and 12 bases lay between the germline ends. Germline CDR1 MGHRA, CDR2 YSYEKL. CDR3 amino acids: CASSRRDSGANVLTF. CDR3 in DNA: TGCGCCAGTAGTAGGAGGGACTCTGGGGCCAACGTCCTGACTTTC.

The chain carries TRBV7-9 and TRBJ1-2, with D perhaps matching TRBD1 (5 bases). Germline V CDR1 and CDR2: SEHNR, FQNEAQ (reference sequence). V was trimmed by 7 bases and J by 4 bases, leaving 10 bases between them. This CDR3 spans 12 amino acids. CDR3 in DNA: TGTGCCAGCACCCTCGACAGCTATGGCTACACCTTC. It codes for CASTLDSYGYTF.

This clone was counted a single time. V is TRBV10-3 and J is TRBJ2-1, with 10 positions matching TRBD2. This CDR3 spans 15 amino acids. The germline CDR1 and CDR2 sequences are ENHRY and SYGVKD. V was clipped by 3 bases and J by 8 bases; unmatched bases: 7. CDR3 sequence (DNA): TGTGCCATCAGTGATGGGCTAGCGGGGGTCCATGAGCAGTTCTTC. It is translated as CAISDGLAGVHEQFF.

The chain links TRBV7-2 to TRBJ2-3; the D gene is possibly TRBD2 (5 bases). Looked up from germline, CDR1 is SGHTA and CDR2 is FQGNSA. The CDR3 totals 13 residues. Trimming removed 4 bases from V and 3 bases from J, with 8 bases in between. For the CDR3, the DNA is TGTGCCAGCAGCTCCCGCGGGACAGATACGCAGTATTTT. This sequence encodes CASSSRGTDTQYF.

The chain employs TRBV7-2 and TRBJ1-4; 8 positions agree with TRBD1. In germline, CDR1 is SGHTA, CDR2 FQGNSA. Trimming removed 5 bases from V and 4 bases from J; junction bases left unmatched: 6. This CDR3 has 15 amino acids. This CDR3 is CASSPGGRSNEKLFF. The DNA of the CDR3 is TGTGCCAGCAGCCCAGGGGGCAGGAGTAATGAAAAACTGTTTTTT.

The chain links TRBV27 to TRBJ2-1, with 10 bases lining up with TRBD1. The V gene end was trimmed by 4 bases and the J gene end by 9 bases; junction bases not matched to a gene: 6. The CDR3 is 14 amino acids. Germline CDR1 is MNHEY and CDR2 is SMNVEV (reference sequence). As DNA, the CDR3 is TGTGCCAGCAGTTACGGTCGACAGGGGGCTGAGCAGTTCTTC. Translating gives CASSYGRQGAEQFF.

V usage is TRBV28 and J usage is TRBJ1-2; TRBD1 might be the D (6 bases). Looked up from germline, CDR1 is MDHEN and CDR2 is SYDVKM. Trimming took 6 bases from V and 6 from J, leaving 14 bases between them. The CDR3 is made up of 13 amino acids. CDR3 amino acids: CASSWGPDDGYTF. Written as DNA, the CDR3 is TGTGCCAGCAGCTGGGGGCCCGATGATGGCTACACCTTC.

In DNA, the CDR3 is TGTGCCAGCAACGACAGGGGACTATATTCACCCCTCCACTTT. Translation: CASNDRGLYSPLHF. The rearrangement links TRBV6-5 to TRBJ1-6; 8 bases match TRBD1. Per the germline V gene, CDR1 is MNHEY and CDR2 is SVGAGI. V lost 7 bases and J lost 8; bases outside the gene matches: 7. This CDR3 spans 14 amino acids.

The gene calls are TRBV7-2 and TRBJ2-5, with 15 nucleotides matching TRBD2. The CDR3 has 14 residues. With 8 bases clipped from V and 4 bases from J, the junction kept 2 bases outside the gene matches. Per the germline V gene, CDR1 is SGHTA and CDR2 is FQGNSA. The CDR3 sequence: CASRTSGGGETQYF. DNA of the CDR3: TGTGCCAGCCGGACTAGCGGGGGGGGAGAGACCCAGTACTTC.

CDR3 DNA sequence: TGTGCCAGCAGTGCTTCGGGACACACTTTTACTAACTATGGCTACACCTTC. Translated, it gives CASSASGHTFTNYGYTF. The rearrangement uses TRBV28 and TRBJ1-2, with a weak D call TRBD1 (6 bases). Trimming shortened V by 5 bases and J by 0 bases, and 19 bases separated the two germline ends. CDR3 length: 17 amino acids. Per the germline V gene, CDR1 is MDHEN and CDR2 is SYDVKM.

This clone has just one count. The rearrangement uses TRBV6-6 and TRBJ2-4, with D possibly being TRBD2 (6 bases). CDR1 is MNHNY and CDR2 is SVGAGI in the germline V gene (reference sequence). The CDR3 runs 13 residues. V lost 4 bases, J lost 7 bases, and 11 bases lay in between. CDR3 nucleotides: TGTGCCAGCAGTTTGGAGGGCAGCAACATTCAGTACTTC. Its protein product is CASSLEGSNIQYF.

This clone came up once. The chain couples TRBV29-1 to TRBJ2-5, with 7 positions matching TRBD2. Trimming cost V 5 bases and J 5 bases; bases outside gene matches: 8. Per germline, CDR1 SQVTM and CDR2 ANQGSEA. This CDR3 comprises 13 residues. The CDR3 DNA follows: TGCAGCGTTTTGGGGGAGGGCTTGGAGACCCAGTACTTC. Translating it yields CSVLGEGLETQYF.